These T cell receptor beta chains were read from a single sample in a study of blood T cell repertoires in COVID-19. Some clones are missing from TCRdb's copy, which holds only in-frame ones; the method was immunoSEQ multiplex PCR. The data hold about 150,000 clones, with approximately 84% observed a single time. The material sequenced was peripheral blood. Every receptor here comes from a human donor in a cohort sampled during active COVID-19. The CDR3 runs from the conserved cysteine through the conserved F or W. Each record gives: V gene, J gene, clone size, D gene, CDR3 DNA, CDR3 protein. The D gene is left open where the match is weak. A clone size is listed for some rows: how often the clone was seen (once, few, many), or a class if it is expanded.

v_call: TRBV2; j_call: TRBJ2-2; clone_size: .; d_call: .; cdr3_nt: TGTGCCAGCAAAAAAGACGGAGTTATTACCGGGGAGCTGTTTTTT; cdr3_aa: CASKKDGVITGELFF
v_call: TRBV6-5; j_call: TRBJ1-2; clone_size: .; d_call: TRBD1; cdr3_nt: TGTGCCAGCAGAGAGACTACCGGGACAGGATATGGCTACACCTTC; cdr3_aa: CASRETTGTGYGYTF
v_call: TRBV12-3/TRBV12-4; j_call: TRBJ1-1; clone_size: .; d_call: TRBD1; cdr3_nt: TGTGCCAGCGGACTACAGGGGGCAACCGAAGCTTTCTTT; cdr3_aa: CASGLQGATEAFF
v_call: TRBV9; j_call: TRBJ2-3; clone_size: once; d_call: TRBD1; cdr3_nt: TGTGCCAGCAGCGTAGAGCCCCATGGAGCAACAGGGGGAAGCACAGATACGCAGTATTTT; cdr3_aa: CASSVEPHGATGGSTDTQYF
v_call: TRBV3-1/TRBV3-2; j_call: TRBJ1-1; clone_size: .; d_call: .; cdr3_nt: TGTGCCAGCAGCCAGACGCGGGTGGGAGCTTTCTTT; cdr3_aa: CASSQTRVGAFF
v_call: TRBV4-2; j_call: TRBJ1-5; clone_size: .; d_call: .; cdr3_nt: TGTGCCAGCAGCCAAGAGACAGAAAGCAATCAGCCCCAGCATTTT; cdr3_aa: CASSQETESNQPQHF
v_call: TRBV19; j_call: TRBJ1-3; clone_size: .; d_call: .; cdr3_nt: TGTGCCGGGAGTCCTTCTGGGGGAAACACCATATATTTT; cdr3_aa: CAGSPSGGNTIYF
v_call: TRBV18; j_call: TRBJ1-1; clone_size: .; d_call: TRBD1; cdr3_nt: TGTGCCAGCTCACCACTCGCGACAGGGGGCGCGGTGAACACTGAAGCTTTCTTT; cdr3_aa: CASSPLATGGAVNTEAFF
v_call: TRBV3-1/TRBV3-2; j_call: TRBJ1-3; clone_size: once; d_call: .; cdr3_nt: TGTGCCAGCAGCCAAGACAGGCAGACGCACTCTGGAAACACCATATATTTT; cdr3_aa: CASSQDRQTHSGNTIYF
v_call: TRBV5-8; j_call: TRBJ2-2; clone_size: .; d_call: TRBD1; cdr3_nt: TGTGCCAGCAGTCACAGGGGCGGCACCGGGGAGCTGTTTTTT; cdr3_aa: CASSHRGGTGELFF
v_call: TRBV18; j_call: TRBJ2-1; clone_size: few; d_call: TRBD2; cdr3_nt: TGTGCCAGCTCACCACGGGCGGGAGGAAGCTCCTACAATGAGCAGTTCTTC; cdr3_aa: CASSPRAGGSSYNEQFF
v_call: TRBV20-1; j_call: TRBJ2-7; clone_size: .; d_call: TRBD1; cdr3_nt: TGCAGTGCTAGTGACAGGGTGGTGGGCGAGCAGTACTTC; cdr3_aa: CSASDRVVGEQYF
v_call: TRBV27; j_call: TRBJ2-5; clone_size: few; d_call: .; cdr3_nt: TGTGCCAGCAGGGACAGCTTTCAAGAGACCCAGTACTTC; cdr3_aa: CASRDSFQETQYF
v_call: TRBV3-1/TRBV3-2; j_call: TRBJ2-3; clone_size: .; d_call: TRBD2; cdr3_nt: TGTGCCAGCAGCCACGGGGGGGGCGCCGCTAGCACAGATACGCAGTATTTT; cdr3_aa: CASSHGGGAASTDTQYF
v_call: TRBV9; j_call: TRBJ1-1; clone_size: .; d_call: .; cdr3_nt: TGTGCCAGCAGCGTAGTCCCAGGGCACACTGAAGCTTTCTTT; cdr3_aa: CASSVVPGHTEAFF
v_call: TRBV4-2; j_call: TRBJ2-7; clone_size: .; d_call: .; cdr3_nt: TGTGCCAGCAGCCAAGCTTCCGGTGTCTCTGCCTACGAGCAGTACTTC; cdr3_aa: CASSQASGVSAYEQYF
v_call: TRBV19; j_call: TRBJ2-1; clone_size: few; d_call: .; cdr3_nt: TGTGCCAGTAGTAAACGACCGGAGGGGAGCGCTGAGCAGTTCTTC; cdr3_aa: CASSKRPEGSAEQFF
v_call: TRBV2; j_call: TRBJ2-3; clone_size: .; d_call: TRBD2; cdr3_nt: TGTGCCAGCAGTGACTTACTAGCGGGAGCGGACGATACGCAGTATTTT; cdr3_aa: CASSDLLAGADDTQYF
v_call: TRBV6-5; j_call: TRBJ2-7; clone_size: .; d_call: .; cdr3_nt: TGTGCCAGCAGGAACGGACTTTTAACCGAGCAGTACTTC; cdr3_aa: CASRNGLLTEQYF
v_call: TRBV28; j_call: TRBJ2-2; clone_size: .; d_call: .; cdr3_nt: TGTGCCAGCAGTGGACTAACCGGGGAGCTGTTTTTT; cdr3_aa: CASSGLTGELFF
v_call: TRBV6-5; j_call: TRBJ1-1; clone_size: once; d_call: .; cdr3_nt: TGTGCCAGCAGTTACACGGGGGGCACTGAAGCTTTCTTT; cdr3_aa: CASSYTGGTEAFF
v_call: TRBV28; j_call: TRBJ1-6; clone_size: .; d_call: TRBD1; cdr3_nt: TGTGCCAGCTATCTTCAACAGGGGGGGTCACCCCTCCACTTT; cdr3_aa: CASYLQQGGSPLHF
v_call: TRBV5-5; j_call: TRBJ2-1; clone_size: .; d_call: .; cdr3_nt: TGTGCCAGCAGCTCAACAGGCGTATCCTACAATGAGCAGTTCTTC; cdr3_aa: CASSSTGVSYNEQFF
v_call: TRBV28; j_call: TRBJ1-6; clone_size: .; d_call: .; cdr3_nt: TGTGCCAGCAGCCCTTCGGGTTTACATTCACCCCTCCACTTT; cdr3_aa: CASSPSGLHSPLHF
v_call: TRBV3-1/TRBV3-2; j_call: TRBJ2-2; clone_size: .; d_call: .; cdr3_nt: TGTGCCAGCAGCCGAGGGAGGACGAGCACCGGGGAGCTGTTTTTT; cdr3_aa: CASSRGRTSTGELFF
v_call: TRBV2; j_call: TRBJ1-4; clone_size: .; d_call: TRBD1; cdr3_nt: TGTGCCAGCAGCGGGACAGGGGGCCCTGAAAAACTGTTTTTT; cdr3_aa: CASSGTGGPEKLFF